These 18 T cell receptor beta chains came from one sample sequenced in a study of CD8 T cells in Susac syndrome (dated by TCRdb to between 2018 and 2020). The receptor library was made with the immunoSEQ multiplex PCR assay. RNA was extracted using the RNeasy kit, and about 0.5 to 1 ug of the RNA was reverse transcribed with random hexamers. TCRdb reprocessing: public reads trimmed at Q25 with fastp, clones called with MiXCR, in-frame beta chains kept. A single entry per CDR3 protein holds the most common genes and DNA from its merged rows. For this sample the table gives approximately 94,000 distinct CDR3 sequences, of which approximately 95% were detected only once. 0.3% of the sample goes to the ten largest clones. Sequenced input: CD8+ T cells from PBMCs. The origin of the receptors is a human donor with Susac syndrome.

The chain is built from TRBV20-1 and TRBJ2-5; D is possibly TRBD1 or TRBD2 (5 bases each). The germline gives CDR1 DFQATT, CDR2 SNEGSKA (reference sequence). This CDR3 is built from 13 residues. Trimming took 5 bases from V and 9 from J, leaving 19 bases between them. CDR3: CSASQMNVGAQYF. CDR3 nucleotide sequence: TGCAGTGCTTCTCAAATGAACGTGGGGGCCCAGTACTTC.

The V gene is TRBV11-2, the J gene TRBJ2-7; 8 bases align to TRBD2. The CDR3 has 15 residues. The germline V gene has CDR1 SGHAT and CDR2 FQNNGV. The V and J ends lost 5 bases and 5 bases, in that order; junction bases with no gene match: 11. CDR3 protein: CASSPFGGALNEQYF. CDR3 bases: TGTGCCAGCAGCCCGTTCGGGGGGGCCCTCAACGAGCAGTACTTC.

The V call is TRBV3-1, the J call TRBJ2-3; 7 nucleotides line up with TRBD2. Germline V CDR1 and CDR2: LGHDT, YNNKEL (reference sequence). CDR3 length: 15 amino acids. The J segment lost 4 bases and the V segment lost 1 base, leaving 5 bases of the junction unmatched. CDR3 protein: CASSQVGLESDTQYF. The CDR3 region has the DNA TGTGCCAGCAGCCAAGTCGGACTAGAGTCAGATACGCAGTATTTT.

This clonotype was counted a few times. The chain carries TRBV27 and TRBJ1-5; D remains ambiguous. Between the trimmed V and J ends, which lost 2 bases and 1 base, there was a span of 3 bases. The germline V gene encodes CDR1 MNHEY and CDR2 SMNVEV (reference sequence). The CDR3 sequence is 13 residues long. The CDR3 reads CASSLLSNQPQHF. As DNA, the CDR3 is TGTGCCAGCAGTTTACTCAGCAATCAGCCCCAGCATTTT.

This rearrangement joins TRBV7-9 to TRBJ2-7; TRBD2 matches 11 bases. This CDR3 contains 15 residues. Germline values: CDR1 SEHNR, CDR2 FQNEAQ (reference sequence). V trimming: 3 bases; J trimming: 2 bases; junction bases outside the gene matches: 3. In DNA, the CDR3 is TGTGCCAGCAGCTTGACTAGCGGGGTTACCTACGAGCAGTACTTC. Translation gives CASSLTSGVTYEQYF. Based on the CDR3 plus reference TRBV7-9 and TRBJ2-7, the full variable domain is DTGVSQNPRHKITKRGQNVTFRCDPISEHNRLYWYRQTLGQGPEFLTYFQNEAQLEKSRLLSDRFSAERPKGSFSTLEIQRTEQGDSAMYLCASSLTSGVTYEQYFGPGTRLTVT.

The rearrangement joins TRBV20-1 to TRBJ2-2; D not certain. The CDR3 has 15 residues. Trimming stripped 6 bases from V and 0 bases from J, with 14 bases between. CDR1 is DFQATT, CDR2 SNEGSKA, per germline (reference sequence). CDR3 in amino acids: CSAGGSQTNTGELFF. CDR3 DNA sequence: TGCAGTGCAGGCGGATCACAGACGAACACCGGGGAGCTGTTTTTT.

The rearrangement links TRBV7-9 to TRBJ2-5; the D gene could be TRBD1 or TRBD2 (5 bases each). There are 17 residues in the CDR3. Germline V gene lookup returns CDR1 SEHNR and CDR2 FQNEAQ (reference sequence). Trimming took 2 bases from V and 2 from J, leaving 18 bases between them. This CDR3 reads CASSLLGPYWEQETQYF. DNA for the CDR3: TGTGCCAGCAGCTTATTGGGACCTTATTGGGAACAAGAGACCCAGTACTTC.

The V call is TRBV11-2, the J call TRBJ2-2, with 14 bases matching TRBD2. Germline lookup yields CDR1 SGHAT and CDR2 FQNNGV. The junction had 5 bases not matched to a gene; V was cut back by 4 bases and J by 1 base. The CDR3 is made up of 18 amino acids. The CDR3 loop reads CASSSGGLAGGNTGELFF. DNA of the CDR3: TGTGCCAGCAGCTCGGGAGGACTAGCGGGGGGGAACACCGGGGAGCTGTTTTTT.

With regard to this clonotype: The junction differs from germline at one of its ends, possibly a read error. The J gene is TRBJ2-1, the V gene TRBV13; 7 bases map to TRBD1. The CDR3 totals 14 residues. CDR1 PRHDT and CDR2 FYEKMQ come from the germline V gene (reference sequence). The CDR3 DNA reads as TGTGCCAGCAGCGCCCGGGACAGCCATTGGGAGCGGTTCTTC. Protein product: CASSARDSHWERFF.

The chain links TRBV15 to TRBJ2-1; 12 bases match TRBD2. The CDR3 is 16 amino acids. Germline V gives CDR1 LNHNV, CDR2 YYDKDF (reference sequence). The V gene end was trimmed by 4 bases and the J gene end by 7 bases; junction bases not matched to a gene: 8. The DNA of the CDR3 is TGTGCCACCAGCAACCCGAAGACTAGCGGGAGTAATGAGCAGTTCTTC. As protein: CATSNPKTSGSNEQFF. The full variable domain, with the rest looked up from reference TRBV15 and TRBJ2-1, is DAMVIQNPRYQVTQFGKPVTLSCSQTLNHNVMYWYQQKSSQAPKLLFHYYDKDFNNEADTPDNFQSRRPNTSFCFLDIRSPGLGDTAMYLCATSNPKTSGSNEQFFGPGTRLTVL.

V gene TRBV4-1 combines with J gene TRBJ2-7; D is undetermined. Per germline, CDR1 MGHRA and CDR2 YSYEKL. The CDR3 totals 14 residues. V lost 8 bases, J lost 1 base, and 15 bases lay in between. The CDR3, as DNA: TGCGCCAGCTCTTTAGACATTGAGTCCTACGAGCAGTACTTC. Its protein is CASSLDIESYEQYF.

The chain combines TRBV5-6 with TRBJ2-1, with D unresolved. The V end lost 0 bases, the J end lost 0 bases, and 10 bases lay between the germline ends. Germline V gene sequence: CDR1 SGHDT, CDR2 YYEEEE. This CDR3 contains 16 residues. The CDR3 spells CASSLGGAPSYNEQFF. In DNA form, the CDR3 reads TGTGCCAGCAGCTTGGGTGGCGCTCCCTCCTACAATGAGCAGTTCTTC.

The chain is built from TRBV19 and TRBJ2-1; D not certain. The CDR3 is made up of 15 amino acids. Germline CDR1 and CDR2: LNHDA and SQIVND (reference sequence). Trimming took off 1 base at V and 2 bases at J, with 9 bases between the two ends. CDR3 sequence reads: CASSIGQLTYNEQFF. CDR3 nucleotides: TGTGCCAGTAGTATAGGGCAGCTTACCTACAATGAGCAGTTCTTC.

The V gene is TRBV7-2, the J gene TRBJ2-1; 8 bases match TRBD2. The CDR3 runs 16 residues. Germline trimming cut 1 base from V and 7 bases from J; bases unmatched to any gene: 9. CDR1 is SGHTA, CDR2 FQGNSA, per germline. The CDR3: CASSLVAGGRINEQFF. In nucleotides, the CDR3 is TGTGCCAGCAGCTTAGTTGCGGGAGGCCGAATAAATGAGCAGTTCTTC.

V usage is TRBV20-1 and J usage is TRBJ2-1; 9 nucleotides match TRBD2. V lost 1 base, J lost 7 bases, and 8 bases stayed unmatched. From germline, CDR1 is DFQATT and CDR2 SNEGSKA (reference sequence). This CDR3 is 15 amino acids long. The CDR3 reads CSARVRTSETNEQFF. DNA of the CDR3: TGCAGTGCTAGAGTTCGGACTAGCGAGACTAATGAGCAGTTCTTC.

This clonotype was picked up one time. The rearrangement uses TRBV3-1 and TRBJ1-1; D gene unclear. There are 12 residues in the CDR3. CDR1 and CDR2 from the germline V gene are LGHDT and YNNKEL (reference sequence). V lost 7 bases, J lost 1 base, and 7 bases lay in between. The CDR3 here is CASTTRNTEAFF. The CDR3, as DNA: TGTGCCAGCACCACGAGGAACACTGAAGCTTTCTTT. Combining the CDR3 with reference TRBV3-1 and TRBJ1-1 gives the whole variable domain DTAVSQTPKYLVTQMGNDKSIKCEQNLGHDTMYWYKQDSKKFLKIMFSYNNKELIINETVPNRFSPKSPDKAHLNLHINSLELGDSAVYFCASTTRNTEAFFGQGTRLTVV.

The chain joins TRBV20-1 to TRBJ2-2, with no clear D. CDR1 and CDR2 from the germline V gene are DFQATT and SNEGSKA (reference sequence). The CDR3 is 12 amino acids. Trimming shortened V by 6 bases and J by 4 bases, and 9 bases separated the two germline ends. CDR3 nucleotide sequence: TGCAGTGCAGGATTGAGCACCGGGGAGCTGTTTTTT. This sequence encodes CSAGLSTGELFF.

The chain carries TRBV6-5 and TRBJ2-1, with a possible D match to TRBD2 (5 bases). Per the germline V gene, CDR1 is MNHEY and CDR2 is SVGAGI. The CDR3 is 15 amino acids. V was trimmed by 2 bases and J by 6 bases, leaving 14 bases between them. CDR3 in amino acids: CASSYGSSLPNEQFF. CDR3 nucleotides: TGTGCCAGCAGTTACGGTTCTAGCTTACCCAATGAGCAGTTCTTC.